The 32 T cell receptor beta chains listed next were all sequenced from one sample in a study of shared clonotypes between healthy human individuals. Generated by immunoSEQ multiplex PCR, the TCRdb table keeps only in-frame clones and is missing some. The sample shows 1.6 million or so clones, roughly 98.5% of them seen only once. The source material was naive CD4+ T cells sorted from blood. Subset denoted: CD45RA+ positively selected. These receptors were taken from a young man in good health.

The rearrangement joins TRBV29-1 to TRBJ2-7; no clear D gene. The CDR3 sequence is 13 residues long. Trimming removed 6 bases from V and 4 bases from J, with 16 bases in between. CDR1 is SQVTM and CDR2 is ANQGSEA in the germline V gene. CDR3 nucleotide sequence: TGCAGCGTAACGGCCGCCGTGGGGTACGAGCAGTACTTC. Protein: CSVTAAVGYEQYF.

CDR3 nucleotide sequence: TGCAGCGAAGGAACTAGCGGCATATACAATGAGCAGTTCTTC. It specifies CSEGTSGIYNEQFF. The rearrangement joins TRBV29-1 to TRBJ2-1, with 8 bases lining up with TRBD2. V gave up 7 bases and J gave up 4 bases; unmatched junction bases: 9. Germline-derived CDR1 and CDR2 are SQVTM and ANQGSEA. The CDR3 length is 14 residues.

This clone was counted a few times. The gene calls are TRBV5-1 and TRBJ1-4, with 9 nucleotides matching TRBD1. The CDR3 spans 15 residues. The J segment lost 3 bases and the V segment lost 4 bases, leaving 4 bases of the junction unmatched. Germline CDR1 is SGHRS and CDR2 is YFSETQ. The CDR3 spells CASSPQGAANEKLFF. In DNA, the CDR3 is TGCGCCAGCAGCCCACAGGGGGCGGCTAATGAAAAACTGTTTTTT.

The chain carries TRBV2 and TRBJ2-5, with 7 bases fitting TRBD1. Per the germline V gene, CDR1 is SNHLY and CDR2 is FYNNEI. This CDR3 region has 14 residues. V shed 7 bases and J 2 bases; nucleotides not matched to a gene: 7. The CDR3 bases are TGTGCCAGCACCCGACAGGGAAGGCAAGAGACCCAGTACTTC. It specifies CASTRQGRQETQYF. The whole variable domain, remainder taken from reference TRBV2 and TRBJ2-5, is EPEVTQTPSHQVTQMGQEVILRCVPISNHLYFYWYRQILGQKVEFLVSFYNNEISEKSEIFDDQFSVERPDGSNFTLKIRSTKLEDSAMYFCASTRQGRQETQYFGPGTRLLVL.

V usage is TRBV6-1 and J usage is TRBJ2-7; TRBD2 matches 8 bases. This CDR3 has 15 residues. V was pared by 10 bases and J by 7 bases, with 18 bases of the junction left unmatched. Germline V gene data show CDR1 as MNHNS and CDR2 as SASEGT. The CDR3 protein is CAKEGREARRGEQYF. CDR3 nucleotide sequence: TGTGCCAAGGAGGGGCGGGAGGCACGAAGGGGAGAGCAGTACTTC.

This clone was seen only once. This chain joins TRBV9 and TRBJ2-5; 9 nucleotides agree with TRBD1. Germline CDR1 reads SGDLS; CDR2 reads YYNGEE. The ends lost 7 bases at V and 5 bases at J; junction bases unmatched: 18. This CDR3 region has 17 residues. The CDR3 loop is CASATRGDRVSGETQYF. CDR3 DNA sequence: TGTGCCAGCGCTACCAGGGGGGACAGGGTATCAGGGGAGACCCAGTACTTC.

The chain carries TRBV11-2 and TRBJ2-7, with D unclear. The CDR3 spans 12 residues. V was cut by 1 base and J by 6 bases, with 7 bases left in between. The germline CDR1 and CDR2 sequences are SGHAT and FQNNGV. The DNA for the CDR3 is TGTGCCAGCAGCTTAGTGTCTCTCGAGCAGTACTTC. It codes for CASSLVSLEQYF.

V usage is TRBV9 and J usage is TRBJ2-3, with D possibly TRBD2 on 5 matching bases. V lost 6 bases to trimming and J lost 2 bases, with 10 bases between them. Germline assignment: CDR1 SGDLS and CDR2 YYNGEE. The CDR3 loop spans 13 amino acids. For the CDR3, the DNA is TGTGCCAGCACCCGGGGTTACACAGATACGCAGTATTTT. Its protein is CASTRGYTDTQYF.

The rearrangement links TRBV11-2 to TRBJ2-7; D remains unclear. With 6 bases removed from V and 5 bases from J, the gap between germline ends came to 11 bases. The V gene's germline CDR1 is SGHAT and CDR2 FQNNGV. The CDR3 is made up of 12 amino acids. CDR3 nucleotides: TGTGCCAGCAGATCAGAGACGAACGAGCAGTACTTC. This encodes CASRSETNEQYF.

Details on this clone: The same CDR3 is also encoded by other DNA sequences in this sample. The genes are TRBV27 and TRBJ1-5; D unresolved. V lost 3 bases, J lost 0 bases, and 6 bases lay in between. CDR1 is MNHEY and CDR2 is SMNVEV in the germline V gene (reference sequence). The CDR3 has 14 amino acids. The CDR3 nucleotides are TGTGCCAGCAGTTTTTCTAATAGCAATCAGCCCCAGCATTTT. Protein sequence: CASSFSNSNQPQHF.

The DNA for the CDR3 is TGCGCCAGCAGCTTGGCAGGGTTAAACCCTGAAGCTTTCTTT. It codes for CASSLAGLNPEAFF. The V and J genes are TRBV5-1 and TRBJ1-1; tentative D call: TRBD1 (5 bases). Trimming shortened V by 0 bases and J by 6 bases, and 12 bases separated the two germline ends. CDR1 is SGHRS and CDR2 is YFSETQ in the germline V gene. This CDR3 region has 14 residues.

The gene calls are TRBV5-1 and TRBJ2-6, with D unclear. V dropped 7 bases and J dropped 2 bases, with 7 bases sitting between them. The CDR3 totals 13 residues. Germline CDR1 reads SGHRS; CDR2 reads YFSETQ. CDR3 DNA sequence: TGCGCCAGCGTAGGGCCTGGGGCCAACGTCCTGACTTTC. The encoded protein is CASVGPGANVLTF.

V and J are TRBV27 and TRBJ2-1; D gene ambiguous. Germline lookup yields CDR1 MNHEY and CDR2 SMNVEV (reference sequence). The V end was cut by 3 bases, the J end by 7 bases, with 13 bases between. The CDR3 runs 14 residues. The CDR3 here is CASSFIGPVNEQFF. The CDR3, as DNA: TGTGCCAGCAGTTTTATAGGCCCAGTAAATGAGCAGTTCTTC.

The sample holds one count of this clone. The genes are TRBV25-1 and TRBJ1-2; D not resolved. The CDR3 is made up of 13 amino acids. The V gene lost 6 bases and the J gene lost 0 bases, with 8 bases spanning the gap. The germline gives CDR1 MGHDK, CDR2 SYGVNS. CDR3 residues: CASSLGSNYGYTF. CDR3 coding DNA: TGTGCCAGCAGCTTGGGATCTAACTATGGCTACACCTTC.

As to this clone: The sample carries other DNA sequences with the same CDR3. The genes are TRBV20-1 and TRBJ2-7; unclear D gene. The V gene's germline CDR1 is DFQATT and CDR2 SNEGSKA (reference sequence). This CDR3 spans 11 amino acids. Trimming removed 3 bases at V and 4 bases at J, with 7 bases between. The CDR3: CSASGVYEQYF. For the CDR3, the DNA is TGCAGTGCTAGCGGAGTTTACGAGCAGTACTTC.

V usage is TRBV29-1 and J usage is TRBJ1-4; TRBD1 is a possible D gene (6 bases). CDR1 SQVTM and CDR2 ANQGSEA come from the germline V gene. CDR3 size: 14 residues. V lost 6 bases and J 4 bases, leaving 15 bases between the germline ends. The CDR3 region has the DNA TGCAGCGTAGCTCAACAGGGCATTAATGAAAAACTGTTTTTT. Translation gives CSVAQQGINEKLFF.

The rearrangement uses TRBV7-2 and TRBJ1-4; TRBD1 matches 7 bases. CDR3 size: 16 residues. J gave up 6 bases and V 6 bases, and 13 bases lay outside the gene matches. Germline V gene lookup returns CDR1 SGHTA and CDR2 FQGNSA. As DNA, the CDR3 is TGTGCCAGCAGTAAAGCCACAGGGGTGAAATATGAAAAACTGTTTTTT. Translating gives CASSKATGVKYEKLFF. Drawing the rest from reference TRBV7-2 and TRBJ1-4, the complete variable domain is GAGVSQSPSNKVTEKGKDVELRCDPISGHTALYWYRQSLGQGLEFLIYFQGNSAPDKSGLPSDRFSAERTGGSVSTLTIQRTQQEDSAVYLCASSKATGVKYEKLFFGSGTQLSVL.

This chain links TRBV7-9 with TRBJ1-2, with D unresolved. This CDR3 is built from 14 residues. Germline values: CDR1 SEHNR, CDR2 FQNEAQ (reference sequence). Trimming shortened V by 0 bases and J by 4 bases, and 9 bases separated the two germline ends. The CDR3 region is CASSLAGSPYGYTF. The CDR3 nucleotides read TGTGCCAGCAGCTTAGCAGGCAGCCCCTATGGCTACACCTTC.

V gene TRBV5-1 combines with J gene TRBJ2-1; 8 bases line up with TRBD2. The trim removed 3 bases at V and 8 bases at J, leaving 16 bases unmatched. This CDR3 is built from 17 residues. CDR1 is SGHRS and CDR2 is YFSETQ in the germline V gene. For the CDR3, the DNA is TGCGCCAGCAGCTCTGGACTGAAGCGGGAGCGCAACTATGAGCAGTTCTTC. It specifies CASSSGLKRERNYEQFF.

This rearrangement joins TRBV15 to TRBJ1-1; 9 bases align to TRBD1. V gave up 3 bases and J gave up 4 bases; unmatched junction bases: 9. The germline V gene encodes CDR1 LNHNV and CDR2 YYDKDF (reference sequence). The CDR3 has 16 amino acids. For the CDR3, the DNA is TGTGCCACCAGCAGGGCTACTGGGACAGGGCGCACTGAAGCTTTCTTT. Residues: CATSRATGTGRTEAFF. Full variable domain (remainder filled in from reference TRBV15 and TRBJ1-1): DAMVIQNPRYQVTQFGKPVTLSCSQTLNHNVMYWYQQKSSQAPKLLFHYYDKDFNNEADTPDNFQSRRPNTSFCFLDIRSPGLGDTAMYLCATSRATGTGRTEAFFGQGTRLTVV.

This clone turned up a few times. The chain carries TRBV7-8 and TRBJ2-5, with D maybe TRBD2 (6 bases). Deletions cut 1 base from V and 10 bases from J, with 13 bases between. Germline V lookup: CDR1 SGHVS, CDR2 FQNEAQ. The CDR3 sequence is 13 residues long. Here the CDR3 DNA reads TGTGCCAGCAGCTTAGTCCCGGCGGGACTCCAGTACTTC. Translating it yields CASSLVPAGLQYF.

This chain links TRBV5-6 with TRBJ1-1; D is unresolved. V lost 2 bases, J lost 4 bases, and 18 bases lay in between. Per germline, CDR1 SGHDT and CDR2 YYEEEE. The CDR3 totals 16 residues. The CDR3 spells CASSFVVAGLVTEAFF. In nucleotides, the CDR3 is TGTGCCAGCAGCTTCGTGGTTGCGGGGTTGGTCACTGAAGCTTTCTTT.

V is TRBV19 and J is TRBJ2-2; possible D gene TRBD2, 5 bases. This CDR3 comprises 13 residues. V was pared by 3 bases and J by 6 bases, with 8 bases between. Germline CDR1 reads LNHDA; CDR2 reads SQIVND (reference sequence). CDR3 in DNA: TGTGCCAGTAGTATCGGGAAGTCCGGGGAGCTGTTTTTT. Amino acids: CASSIGKSGELFF.

This chain links TRBV7-2 with TRBJ1-3; D is unresolved. CDR3 length equals 12 residues. V shed 2 bases and J shed 8 bases, with 7 bases lying between them. CDR1 and CDR2 (germline): SGHTA, FQGNSA. The CDR3 bases are TGTGCCAGCAGCTTAAGTCCAGACACCATATATTTT. Its protein is CASSLSPDTIYF.

The J gene is TRBJ2-7, the V gene TRBV18; TRBD1 agrees at 7 bases. This CDR3 contains 15 residues. V gave up 0 bases and J gave up 3 bases; unmatched junction bases: 5. CDR1 is KGHSH and CDR2 is LQKENI in the germline V gene. The CDR3 DNA is TGTGCCAGCTCACCACCGTCCGGGACAGTCTACGAGCAGTACTTC. It is translated as CASSPPSGTVYEQYF.

J is TRBJ2-5 and V is TRBV5-1; 9 nucleotides agree with TRBD1. The CDR3 has 14 amino acids. Germline lookup yields CDR1 SGHRS and CDR2 YFSETQ. V lost 4 bases and J lost 3; bases outside the gene matches: 4. The CDR3 here is CASSTGTGKETQYF. Here the CDR3 DNA reads TGCGCCAGCAGCACCGGGACAGGGAAAGAGACCCAGTACTTC.

CDR3 in amino acids: CASSVGLADHSYEQYF. The CDR3, as DNA: TGTGCCAGCAGCGTAGGACTAGCGGACCACTCCTACGAGCAGTACTTC. The rearrangement uses TRBV9 and TRBJ2-7, with TRBD2 matching over 9 bases. CDR1 and CDR2 from the germline V gene are SGDLS and YYNGEE. V was pared by 0 bases and J by 0 bases, with 4 bases of the junction left unmatched. The CDR3 has 16 amino acids.

The chain has TRBV6-4 and TRBJ1-5, with D hard to call. Germline CDR1 MRHNA, CDR2 SNTAGT. V lost 6 bases to trimming and J lost 5 bases, with 14 bases between them. This CDR3 spans 14 amino acids. The CDR3: CASSLGKADQPQHF. The CDR3 coding sequence is TGTGCCAGCAGCTTAGGGAAGGCAGATCAGCCCCAGCATTTT.

CDR3 amino acids: CAISETSGRTNEQFF. In DNA, the CDR3 is TGTGCCATCAGTGAGACTAGCGGGAGAACCAATGAGCAGTTCTTC. The chain joins TRBV10-3 to TRBJ2-1; the match to TRBD2 covers 11 bases. The CDR3 extends over 15 amino acids. Losses at the gene ends were 2 bases for V and 6 bases for J; bases not matched to a gene: 3. Per germline, CDR1 ENHRY and CDR2 SYGVKD.

The rearrangement uses TRBV28 and TRBJ2-1, with D perhaps TRBD2 (5 bases). V was cut by 4 bases and J by 12 bases, with 16 bases left in between. Germline CDR1 reads MDHEN; CDR2 reads SYDVKM. This CDR3 spans 13 amino acids. The CDR3 region has the DNA TGTGCCAGCAGTTCAAGCATTGCTAGCCGGCAGTTCTTC. Translated, it gives CASSSSIASRQFF.

The rearrangement links TRBV6-5 to TRBJ2-2; D is possibly TRBD2 (5 bases). Germline assignment: CDR1 MNHEY and CDR2 SVGAGI. V was trimmed by 1 base and J by 7 bases, leaving 16 bases between them. This CDR3 comprises 16 residues. The CDR3 DNA sequence: TGTGCCAGCAGTTACTTCGGCGGGTATGAGGGCGGGGAGCTGTTTTTT. This encodes CASSYFGGYEGGELFF.

V is TRBV5-4 and J is TRBJ1-1; TRBD1 agrees at 9 bases. Per the germline V gene, CDR1 is SGHNT and CDR2 is YYREEE (reference sequence). This CDR3 contains 17 residues. Trimming at V came to 5 bases and at J to 0 bases, leaving 11 bases not matched to a gene. The CDR3 bases are TGTGCCAGCAGGCCCTGGGGGACAGGGCGATTGAACACTGAAGCTTTCTTT. Protein: CASRPWGTGRLNTEAFF.